This T cell receptor beta chain was identified during a study of identical twins. The CDR3 is 16 residues long. Germline V gene sequence: CDR1 LGHNT, CDR2 FRNRAP. Trimming cost V 3 bases and J 0 bases, with 12 bases left between them. TCRdb re-called the 5' RACE reads through MiXCR, storing one row per CDR3 protein. The table includes hundreds of thousands of distinct CDR3 sequences, 18% detected once. These data are also associated with another study on T cells expressing NK-cell markers. That investigation notes: Among eight sequenced donors, seven carried HCMV seropositivity while one was seronegative. Of the CD8+ T cells in about 6 donors, about 1.0-7.0% belonged to dominant NKG2C+ clonotypes.

The chain carries TRBV12-5 and TRBJ2-1; D gene unclear. The sequencing sample was made of PBMCs. The TCR originated in a woman between 18 and 29 years old in good health. The chain's CDR3 is CASGFGDWYSYNEQFF. The CDR3 DNA reads TGTGCTAGTGGTTTTGGCGACTGGTACTCCTACAATGAGCAGTTCTTC.